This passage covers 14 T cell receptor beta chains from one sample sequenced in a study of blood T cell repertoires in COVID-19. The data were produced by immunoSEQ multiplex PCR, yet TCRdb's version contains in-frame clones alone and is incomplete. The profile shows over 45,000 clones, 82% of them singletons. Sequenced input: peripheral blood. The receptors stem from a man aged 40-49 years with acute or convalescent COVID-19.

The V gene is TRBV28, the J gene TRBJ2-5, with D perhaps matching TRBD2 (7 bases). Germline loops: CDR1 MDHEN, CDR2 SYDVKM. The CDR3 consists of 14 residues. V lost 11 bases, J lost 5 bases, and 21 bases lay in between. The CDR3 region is CALRGGVDGETQYF. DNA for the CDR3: TGTGCCCTCAGGGGAGGGGTCGATGGGGAGACCCAGTACTTC.

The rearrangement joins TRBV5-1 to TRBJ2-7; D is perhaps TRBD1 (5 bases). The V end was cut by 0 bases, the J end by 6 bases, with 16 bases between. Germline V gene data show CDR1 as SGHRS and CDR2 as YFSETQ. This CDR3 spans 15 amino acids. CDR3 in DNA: TGCGCCAGCAGCTTGGAAGGGGTAGACCTATCCGAGCAGTACTTC. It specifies CASSLEGVDLSEQYF.

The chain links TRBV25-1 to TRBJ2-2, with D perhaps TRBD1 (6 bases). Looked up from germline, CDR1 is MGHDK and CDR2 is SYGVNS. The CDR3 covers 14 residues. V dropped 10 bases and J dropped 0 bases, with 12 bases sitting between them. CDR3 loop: CATAGQTNTGELFF. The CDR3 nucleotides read TGTGCCACCGCCGGACAGACGAACACCGGGGAGCTGTTTTTT.

The CDR3 reads CASSPRRQGDGGGYGYTF. Written as DNA, the CDR3 is TGTGCCAGCTCACCACGAAGACAGGGTGATGGGGGAGGCTATGGCTACACCTTC. The rearrangement links TRBV18 to TRBJ1-2, with TRBD1 matching over 7 bases. With 1 base clipped from V and 4 bases from J, the junction kept 15 bases outside the gene matches. CDR3 length equals 18 residues. Germline-derived CDR1 and CDR2 are KGHSH and LQKENI. The variable domain in full, completed from reference TRBV18 and TRBJ1-2, reads NAGVMQNPRHLVRRRGQEARLRCSPMKGHSHVYWYRQLPEEGLKFMVYLQKENIIDESGMPKERFSAEFPKEGPSILRIQQVVRGDSAAYFCASSPRRQGDGGGYGYTFGSGTRLTVV.

CDR3 DNA sequence: TGCAGTGCCTCTAATGAAAAACTGTTTTTT. This sequence encodes CSASNEKLFF. The chain employs TRBV20-1 and TRBJ1-4; D is ambiguous. V shed 6 bases and J shed 3 bases, with 2 bases lying between them. This CDR3 has 10 residues. CDR1 is DFQATT and CDR2 is SNEGSKA in the germline V gene (reference sequence).

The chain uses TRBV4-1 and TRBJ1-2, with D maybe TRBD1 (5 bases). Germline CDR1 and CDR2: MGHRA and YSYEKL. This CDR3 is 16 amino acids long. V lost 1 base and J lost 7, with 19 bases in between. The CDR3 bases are TGCGCCAGCAGCCAAGTAATGACAGCCTCCTCATCTGGCTACACCTTC. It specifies CASSQVMTASSSGYTF.

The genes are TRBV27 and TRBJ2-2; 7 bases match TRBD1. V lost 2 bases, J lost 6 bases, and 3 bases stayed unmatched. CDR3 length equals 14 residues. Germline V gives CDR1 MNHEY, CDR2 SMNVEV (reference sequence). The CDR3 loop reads CASSLNRGPGELFF. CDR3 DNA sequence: TGTGCCAGCAGTTTAAACAGGGGACCCGGGGAGCTGTTTTTT.

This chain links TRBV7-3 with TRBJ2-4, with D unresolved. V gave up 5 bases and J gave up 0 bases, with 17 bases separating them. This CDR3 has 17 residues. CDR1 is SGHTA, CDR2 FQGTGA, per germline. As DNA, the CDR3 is TGTGCCAGCAGCCTCCCCCGACTCGCTTTAGCCAAAAACATTCAGTACTTC. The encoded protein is CASSLPRLALAKNIQYF.

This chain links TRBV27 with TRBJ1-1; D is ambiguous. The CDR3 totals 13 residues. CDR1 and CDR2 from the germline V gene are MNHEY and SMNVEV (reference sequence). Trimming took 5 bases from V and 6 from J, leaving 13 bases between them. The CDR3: CASSGGSGSEAFF. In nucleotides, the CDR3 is TGTGCCAGCAGTGGAGGCTCCGGGTCTGAAGCTTTCTTT.

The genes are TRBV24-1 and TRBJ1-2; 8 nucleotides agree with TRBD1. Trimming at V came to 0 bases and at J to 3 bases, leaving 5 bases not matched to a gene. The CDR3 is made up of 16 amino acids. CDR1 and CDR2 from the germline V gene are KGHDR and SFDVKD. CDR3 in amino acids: CATSDLQQGGDYGYTF. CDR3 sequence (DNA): TGTGCCACCAGTGATTTGCAACAGGGGGGGGACTATGGCTACACCTTC.

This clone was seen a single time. The CDR3 sequence: CASSPRQGVSGANVLTF. CDR3 DNA sequence: TGTGCCAGCTCACCAAGACAGGGTGTCAGTGGGGCCAACGTCCTGACTTTC. The chain couples TRBV18 to TRBJ2-6; 7 bases are a match to TRBD1. Germline values: CDR1 KGHSH, CDR2 LQKENI. The CDR3 consists of 17 residues. With 2 bases clipped from V and 3 bases from J, the junction kept 7 bases outside the gene matches.

In nucleotides, the CDR3 is TGTGCCAGCAGTGAACACAGCGGTTTATTATTTGATACGCAGTATTTT. Its translation: CASSEHSGLLFDTQYF. V and J are TRBV25-1 and TRBJ2-3; a possible D gene is TRBD2 (5 bases). The CDR3 extends over 16 amino acids. Germline V gene sequence: CDR1 MGHDK, CDR2 SYGVNS. V lost 2 bases, J lost 6 bases, and 18 bases lay in between.

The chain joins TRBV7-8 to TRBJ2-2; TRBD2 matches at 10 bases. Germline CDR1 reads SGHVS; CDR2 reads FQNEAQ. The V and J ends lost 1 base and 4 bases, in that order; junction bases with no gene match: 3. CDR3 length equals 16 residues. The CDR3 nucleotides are TGTGCCAGCAGCTTAGAACTAGCGGGGAGCACCGGGGAGCTGTTTTTT. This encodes CASSLELAGSTGELFF.

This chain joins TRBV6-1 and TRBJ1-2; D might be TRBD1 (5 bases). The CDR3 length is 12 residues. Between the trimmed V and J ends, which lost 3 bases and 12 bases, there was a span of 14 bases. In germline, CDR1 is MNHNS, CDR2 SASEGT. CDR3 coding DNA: TGTGCCAGCAGTGACGCGACAGTACTCCACACCTTC. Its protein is CASSDATVLHTF.